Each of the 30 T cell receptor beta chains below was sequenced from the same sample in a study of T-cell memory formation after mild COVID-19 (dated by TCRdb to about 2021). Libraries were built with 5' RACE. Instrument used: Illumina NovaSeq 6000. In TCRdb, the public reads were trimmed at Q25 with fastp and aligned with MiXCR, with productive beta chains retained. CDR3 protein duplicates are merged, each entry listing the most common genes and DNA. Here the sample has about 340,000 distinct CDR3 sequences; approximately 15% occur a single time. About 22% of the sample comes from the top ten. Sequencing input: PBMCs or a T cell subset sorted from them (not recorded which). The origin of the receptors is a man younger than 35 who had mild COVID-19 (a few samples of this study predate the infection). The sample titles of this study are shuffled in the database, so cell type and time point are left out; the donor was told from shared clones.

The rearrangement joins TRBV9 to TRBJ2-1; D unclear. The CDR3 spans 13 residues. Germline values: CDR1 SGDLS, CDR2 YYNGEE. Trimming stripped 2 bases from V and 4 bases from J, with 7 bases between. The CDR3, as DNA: TGTGCCAGCAGCGTCGGACGGTACAATGAGCAGTTCTTC. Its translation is CASSVGRYNEQFF.

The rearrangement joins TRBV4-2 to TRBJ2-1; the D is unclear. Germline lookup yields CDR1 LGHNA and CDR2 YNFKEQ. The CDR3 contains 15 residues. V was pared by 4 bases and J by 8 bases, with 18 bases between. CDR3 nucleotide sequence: TGTGCCAGCAGCCTGCCGGGCCCAAAGGCAGATGAGCAGTTCTTC. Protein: CASSLPGPKADEQFF.

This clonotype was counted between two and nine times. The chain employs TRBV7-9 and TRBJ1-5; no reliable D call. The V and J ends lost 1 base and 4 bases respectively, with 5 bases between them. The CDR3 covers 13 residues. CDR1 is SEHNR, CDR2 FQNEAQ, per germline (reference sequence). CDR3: CASSLVPNQPQHF. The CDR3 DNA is TGTGCCAGCAGCTTAGTCCCGAATCAGCCCCAGCATTTT.

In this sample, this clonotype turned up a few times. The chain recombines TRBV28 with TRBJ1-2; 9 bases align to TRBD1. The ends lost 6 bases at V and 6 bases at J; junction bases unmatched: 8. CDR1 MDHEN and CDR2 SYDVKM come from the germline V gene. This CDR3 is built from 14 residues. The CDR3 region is CASRDGQGHDGYTF. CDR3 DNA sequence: TGTGCCAGCAGAGATGGACAGGGGCATGATGGCTACACCTTC.

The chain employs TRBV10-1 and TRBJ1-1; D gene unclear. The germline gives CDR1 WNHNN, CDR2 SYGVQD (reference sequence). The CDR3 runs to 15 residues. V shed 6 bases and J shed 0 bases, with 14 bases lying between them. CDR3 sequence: CASSGNADLNTEAFF. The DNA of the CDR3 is TGCGCCAGCAGCGGGAATGCAGATTTGAACACTGAAGCTTTCTTT.

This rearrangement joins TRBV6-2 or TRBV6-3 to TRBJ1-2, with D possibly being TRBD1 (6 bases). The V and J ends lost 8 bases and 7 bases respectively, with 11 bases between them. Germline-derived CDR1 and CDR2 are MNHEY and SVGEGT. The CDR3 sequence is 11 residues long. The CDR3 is CASGGGLGYTF. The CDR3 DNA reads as TGTGCCAGCGGAGGGGGACTTGGCTACACCTTC.

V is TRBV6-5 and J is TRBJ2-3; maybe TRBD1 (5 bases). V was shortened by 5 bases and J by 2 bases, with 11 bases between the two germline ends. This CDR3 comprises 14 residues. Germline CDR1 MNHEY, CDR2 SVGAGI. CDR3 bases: TGTGCCAGCAGTAAGGCAGGGAACACAGATACGCAGTATTTT. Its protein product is CASSKAGNTDTQYF.

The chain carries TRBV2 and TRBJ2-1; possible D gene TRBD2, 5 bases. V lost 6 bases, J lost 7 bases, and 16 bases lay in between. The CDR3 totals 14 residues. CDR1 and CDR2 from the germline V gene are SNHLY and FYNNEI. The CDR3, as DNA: TGTGCCAGCAGCCCCACTCCGGGATCGAATGAGCAGTTCTTC. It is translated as CASSPTPGSNEQFF.

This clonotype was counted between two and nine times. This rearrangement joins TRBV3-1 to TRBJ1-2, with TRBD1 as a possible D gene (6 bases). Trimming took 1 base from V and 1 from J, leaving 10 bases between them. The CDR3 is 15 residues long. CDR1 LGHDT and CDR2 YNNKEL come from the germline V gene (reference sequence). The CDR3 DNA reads TGTGCCAGCAGCCAAGGGACAGCAAATAACTATGGCTACACCTTC. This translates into CASSQGTANNYGYTF.

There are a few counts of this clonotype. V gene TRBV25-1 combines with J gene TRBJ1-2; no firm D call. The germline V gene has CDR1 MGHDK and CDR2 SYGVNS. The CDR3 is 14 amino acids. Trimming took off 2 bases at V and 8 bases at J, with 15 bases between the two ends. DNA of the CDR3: TGTGCCAGCAGTGAACGGCATACAGTCGACGGCTACACCTTC. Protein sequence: CASSERHTVDGYTF.

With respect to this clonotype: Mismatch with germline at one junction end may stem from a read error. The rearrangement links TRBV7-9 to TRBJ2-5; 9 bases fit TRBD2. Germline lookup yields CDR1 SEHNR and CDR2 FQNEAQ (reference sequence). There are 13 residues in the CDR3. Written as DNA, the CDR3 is TGTGCCAGCAGCCCCGGGGTAGCGGGGGCACGAGACTTC. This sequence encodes CASSPGVAGARDF.

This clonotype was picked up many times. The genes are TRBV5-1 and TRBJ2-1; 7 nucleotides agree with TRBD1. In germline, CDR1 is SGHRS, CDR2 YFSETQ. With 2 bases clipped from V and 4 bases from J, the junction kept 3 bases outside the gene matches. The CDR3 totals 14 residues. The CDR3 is CASSFQGEYNEQFF. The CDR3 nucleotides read TGCGCCAGCAGCTTTCAGGGGGAATACAATGAGCAGTTCTTC.

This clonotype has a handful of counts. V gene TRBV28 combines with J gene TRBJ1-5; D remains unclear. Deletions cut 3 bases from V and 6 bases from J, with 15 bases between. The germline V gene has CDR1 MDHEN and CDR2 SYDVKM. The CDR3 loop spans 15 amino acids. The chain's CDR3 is CASSFSSTRRQPQHF. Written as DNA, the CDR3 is TGTGCCAGCAGTTTCAGTAGTACCAGGCGTCAGCCCCAGCATTTT.

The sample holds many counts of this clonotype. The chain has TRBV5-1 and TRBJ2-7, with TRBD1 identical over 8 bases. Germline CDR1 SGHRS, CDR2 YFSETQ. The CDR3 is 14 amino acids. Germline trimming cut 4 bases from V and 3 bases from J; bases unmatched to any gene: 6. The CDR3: CASSEQGEGYEQYF. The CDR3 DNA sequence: TGCGCCAGCAGCGAACAGGGGGAAGGCTACGAGCAGTACTTC.

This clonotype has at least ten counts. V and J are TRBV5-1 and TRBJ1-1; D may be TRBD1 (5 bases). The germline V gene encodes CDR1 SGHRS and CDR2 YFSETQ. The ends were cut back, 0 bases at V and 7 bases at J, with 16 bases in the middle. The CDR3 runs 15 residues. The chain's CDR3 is CASSLDVQGVGEAFF. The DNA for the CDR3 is TGCGCCAGCAGCTTGGACGTTCAGGGTGTGGGTGAAGCTTTCTTT.

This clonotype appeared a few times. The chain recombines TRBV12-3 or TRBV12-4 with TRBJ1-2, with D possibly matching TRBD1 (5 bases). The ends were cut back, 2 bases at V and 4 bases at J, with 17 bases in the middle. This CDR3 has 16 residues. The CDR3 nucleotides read TGTGCCAGCAGTTTATCGGCGGGGGGAAGGGGCTATGGCTACACCTTC. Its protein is CASSLSAGGRGYGYTF.

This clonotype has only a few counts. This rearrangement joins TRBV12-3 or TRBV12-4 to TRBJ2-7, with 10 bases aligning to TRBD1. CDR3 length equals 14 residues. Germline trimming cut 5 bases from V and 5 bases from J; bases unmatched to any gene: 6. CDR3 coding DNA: TGTGCCAGCAGTCCGGGACAGGGGCTAAACGAGCAGTACTTC. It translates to CASSPGQGLNEQYF.

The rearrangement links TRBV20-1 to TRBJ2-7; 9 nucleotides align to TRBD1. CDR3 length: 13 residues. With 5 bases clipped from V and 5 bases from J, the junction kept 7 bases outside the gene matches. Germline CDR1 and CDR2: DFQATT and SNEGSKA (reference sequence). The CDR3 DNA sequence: TGCAGTGCTCGGAGCGGGACAGGGAACGAGCAGTACGTC. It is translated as CSARSGTGNEQYV.

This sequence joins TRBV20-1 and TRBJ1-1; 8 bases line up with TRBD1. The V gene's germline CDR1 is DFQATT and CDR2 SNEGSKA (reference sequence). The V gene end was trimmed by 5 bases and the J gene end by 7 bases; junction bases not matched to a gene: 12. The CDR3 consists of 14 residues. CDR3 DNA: TGCAGTGCTGACAGGGGACCTGCCAGCGTTGAAGCTTTCTTT. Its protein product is CSADRGPASVEAFF.

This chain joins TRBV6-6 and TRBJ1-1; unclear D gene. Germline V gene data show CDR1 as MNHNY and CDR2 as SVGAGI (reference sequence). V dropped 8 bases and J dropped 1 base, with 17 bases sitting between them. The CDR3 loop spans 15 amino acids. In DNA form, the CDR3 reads TGTGCCAGCGTTGGGTTCGGTTCCCAGAACACTGAAGCTTTCTTT. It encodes CASVGFGSQNTEAFF.

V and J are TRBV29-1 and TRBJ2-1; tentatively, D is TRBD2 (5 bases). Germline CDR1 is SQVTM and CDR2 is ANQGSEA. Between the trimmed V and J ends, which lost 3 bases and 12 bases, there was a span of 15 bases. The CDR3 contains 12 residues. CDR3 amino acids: CSVDSVGSGQFF. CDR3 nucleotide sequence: TGCAGCGTTGATAGCGTGGGCTCAGGGCAGTTCTTC.

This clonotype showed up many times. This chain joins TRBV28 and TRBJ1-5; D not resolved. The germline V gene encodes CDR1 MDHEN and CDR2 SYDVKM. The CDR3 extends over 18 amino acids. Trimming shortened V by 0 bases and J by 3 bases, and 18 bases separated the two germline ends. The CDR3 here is CASSLWNPRISYNQPQHF. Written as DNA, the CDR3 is TGTGCCAGCAGTTTATGGAATCCCAGGATCAGCTACAATCAGCCCCAGCATTTT. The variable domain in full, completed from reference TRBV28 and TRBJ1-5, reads DVKVTQSSRYLVKRTGEKVFLECVQDMDHENMFWYRQDPGLGLRLIYFSYDVKMKEKGDIPEGYSVSREKKERFSLILESASTNQTSMYLCASSLWNPRISYNQPQHFGDGTRLSIL.

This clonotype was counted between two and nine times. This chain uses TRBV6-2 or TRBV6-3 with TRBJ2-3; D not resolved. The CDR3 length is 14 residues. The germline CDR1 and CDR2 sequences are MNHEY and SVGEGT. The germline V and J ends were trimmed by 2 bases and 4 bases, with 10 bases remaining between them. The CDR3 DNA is TGTGCCAGCAGTTACGGTCCACTTGCAGATACGCAGTATTTT. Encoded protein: CASSYGPLADTQYF.

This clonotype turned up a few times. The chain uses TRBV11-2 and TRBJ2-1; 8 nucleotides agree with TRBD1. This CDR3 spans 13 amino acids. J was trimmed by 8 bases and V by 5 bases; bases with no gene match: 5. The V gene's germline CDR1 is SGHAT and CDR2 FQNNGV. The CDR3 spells CASSRDRGDEQFF. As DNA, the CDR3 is TGTGCCAGCAGCCGCGACAGGGGAGATGAGCAGTTCTTC.

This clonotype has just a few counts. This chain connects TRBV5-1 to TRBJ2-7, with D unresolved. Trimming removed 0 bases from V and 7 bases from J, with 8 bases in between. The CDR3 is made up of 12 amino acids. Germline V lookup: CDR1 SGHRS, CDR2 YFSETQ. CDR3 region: CASSLGTLEQYF. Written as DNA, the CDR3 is TGCGCCAGCAGCTTGGGGACCCTTGAGCAGTACTTC. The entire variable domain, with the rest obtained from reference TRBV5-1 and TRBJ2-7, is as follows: KAGVTQTPRYLIKTRGQQVTLSCSPISGHRSVSWYQQTPGQGLQFLFEYFSETQRNKGNFPGRFSGRQFSNSRSEMNVSTLELGDSALYLCASSLGTLEQYFGPGTRLTVT.

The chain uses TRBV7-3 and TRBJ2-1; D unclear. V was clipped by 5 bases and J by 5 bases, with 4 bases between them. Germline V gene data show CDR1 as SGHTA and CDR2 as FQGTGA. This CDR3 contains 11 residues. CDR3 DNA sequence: TGTGCCAGCAGCCAAAACAATGAGCAGTTCTTC. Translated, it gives CASSQNNEQFF.

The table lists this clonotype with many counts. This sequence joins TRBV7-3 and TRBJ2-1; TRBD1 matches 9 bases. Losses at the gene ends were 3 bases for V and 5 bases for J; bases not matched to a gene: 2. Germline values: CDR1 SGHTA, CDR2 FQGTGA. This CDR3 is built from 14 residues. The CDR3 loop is CASSFGTGNNEQFF. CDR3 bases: TGTGCCAGCAGCTTTGGGACAGGGAACAATGAGCAGTTCTTC.

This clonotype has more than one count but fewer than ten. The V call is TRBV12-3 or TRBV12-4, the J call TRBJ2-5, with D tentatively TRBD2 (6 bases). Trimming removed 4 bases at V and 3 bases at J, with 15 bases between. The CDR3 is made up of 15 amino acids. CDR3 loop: CASSSWDAGKETQYF. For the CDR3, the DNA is TGTGCCAGCAGTTCGTGGGACGCGGGGAAAGAGACCCAGTACTTC.

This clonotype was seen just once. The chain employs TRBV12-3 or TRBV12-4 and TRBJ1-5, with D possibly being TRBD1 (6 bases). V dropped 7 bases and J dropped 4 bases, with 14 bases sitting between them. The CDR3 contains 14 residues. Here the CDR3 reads CASTRGQGNQPQHF. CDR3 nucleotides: TGTGCCAGCACCCGGGGGCAGGGAAATCAGCCCCAGCATTTT.

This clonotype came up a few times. CDR3 loop: CASSSGLAGGQFF. CDR3 nucleotides: TGTGCCAGCAGCTCGGGACTAGCGGGGGGGCAGTTCTTC. This rearrangement joins TRBV27 to TRBJ2-1; 15 bases map to TRBD2. Losses at the gene ends were 6 bases for V and 12 bases for J; bases not matched to a gene: 3. Germline CDR1 MNHEY, CDR2 SMNVEV (reference sequence). This CDR3 is built from 13 residues.